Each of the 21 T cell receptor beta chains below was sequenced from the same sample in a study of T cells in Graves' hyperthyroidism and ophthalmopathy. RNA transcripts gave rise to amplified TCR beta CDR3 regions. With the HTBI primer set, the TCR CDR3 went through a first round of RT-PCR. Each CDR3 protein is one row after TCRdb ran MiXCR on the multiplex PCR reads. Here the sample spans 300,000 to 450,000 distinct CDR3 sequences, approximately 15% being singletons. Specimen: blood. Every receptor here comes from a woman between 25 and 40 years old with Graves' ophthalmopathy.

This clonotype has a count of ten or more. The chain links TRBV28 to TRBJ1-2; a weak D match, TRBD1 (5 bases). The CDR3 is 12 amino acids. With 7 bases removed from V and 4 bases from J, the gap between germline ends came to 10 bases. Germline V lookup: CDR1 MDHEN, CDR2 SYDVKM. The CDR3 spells CASMVGTYGYTF. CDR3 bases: TGTGCCAGCATGGTCGGGACCTATGGCTACACCTTC.

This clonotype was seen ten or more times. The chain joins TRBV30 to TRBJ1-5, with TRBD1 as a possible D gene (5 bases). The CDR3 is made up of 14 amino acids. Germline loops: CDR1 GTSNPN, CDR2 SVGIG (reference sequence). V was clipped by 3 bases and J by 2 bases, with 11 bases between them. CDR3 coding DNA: TGTGCCTGGAGCAGGTGGGGGGGCAATCAGCCCCAGCATTTT. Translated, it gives CAWSRWGGNQPQHF.

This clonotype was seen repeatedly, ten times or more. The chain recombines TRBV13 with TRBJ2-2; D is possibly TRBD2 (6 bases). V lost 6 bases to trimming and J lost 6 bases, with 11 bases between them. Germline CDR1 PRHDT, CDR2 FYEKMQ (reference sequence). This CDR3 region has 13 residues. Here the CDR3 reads CASRGGVPGELFF. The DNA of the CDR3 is TGTGCCAGCAGGGGAGGTGTACCCGGGGAGCTGTTTTTT.

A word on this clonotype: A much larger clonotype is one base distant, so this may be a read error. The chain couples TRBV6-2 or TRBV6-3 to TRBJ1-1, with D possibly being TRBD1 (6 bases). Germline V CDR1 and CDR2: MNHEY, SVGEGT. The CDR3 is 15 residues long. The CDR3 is CAISYSRGGGTEAFF. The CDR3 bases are TGTGCCATCAGTTACTCGAGGGGGGGGGGGACTGAAGCTTTCTTT.

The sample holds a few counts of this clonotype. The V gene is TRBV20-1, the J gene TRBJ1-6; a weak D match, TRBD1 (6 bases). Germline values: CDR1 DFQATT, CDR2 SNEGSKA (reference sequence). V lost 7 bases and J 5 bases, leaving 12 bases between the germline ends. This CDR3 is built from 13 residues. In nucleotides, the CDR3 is TGCAGTGTCCAGGGGCAGGATAATTCACCCCTCCACTTT. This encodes CSVQGQDNSPLHF.

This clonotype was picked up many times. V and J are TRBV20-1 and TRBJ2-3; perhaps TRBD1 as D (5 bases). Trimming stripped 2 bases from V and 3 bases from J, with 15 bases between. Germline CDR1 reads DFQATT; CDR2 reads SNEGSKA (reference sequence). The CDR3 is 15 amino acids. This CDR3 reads CSARPTGHRTDTQYF. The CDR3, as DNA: TGCAGTGCTAGACCTACCGGACACCGAACAGATACGCAGTATTTT.

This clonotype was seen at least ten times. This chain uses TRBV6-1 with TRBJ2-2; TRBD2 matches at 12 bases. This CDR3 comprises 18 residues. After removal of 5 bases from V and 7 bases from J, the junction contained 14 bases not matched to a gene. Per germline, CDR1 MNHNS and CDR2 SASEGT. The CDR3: CASSSKTLAGGPGGELFF. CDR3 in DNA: TGTGCCAGCAGTTCCAAAACCCTAGCGGGGGGGCCAGGCGGGGAGCTGTTTTTT.

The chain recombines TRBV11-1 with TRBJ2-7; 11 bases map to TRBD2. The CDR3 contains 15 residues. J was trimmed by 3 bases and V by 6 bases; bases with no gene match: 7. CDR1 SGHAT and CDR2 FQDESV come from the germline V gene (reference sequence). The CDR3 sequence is CASRSPSGRNYEQYF. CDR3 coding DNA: TGTGCCAGCAGATCCCCTAGCGGGAGGAACTACGAGCAGTACTTC.

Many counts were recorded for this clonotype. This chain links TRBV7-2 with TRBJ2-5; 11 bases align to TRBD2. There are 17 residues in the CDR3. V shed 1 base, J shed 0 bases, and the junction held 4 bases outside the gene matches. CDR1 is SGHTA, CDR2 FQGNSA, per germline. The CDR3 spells CASSLGPSGGYQETQYF. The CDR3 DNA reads TGTGCCAGCAGCTTAGGGCCTAGCGGGGGGTACCAAGAGACCCAGTACTTC. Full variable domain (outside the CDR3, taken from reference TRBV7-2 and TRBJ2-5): GAGVSQSPSNKVTEKGKDVELRCDPISGHTALYWYRQSLGQGLEFLIYFQGNSAPDKSGLPSDRFSAERTGGSVSTLTIQRTQQEDSAVYLCASSLGPSGGYQETQYFGPGTRLLVL.

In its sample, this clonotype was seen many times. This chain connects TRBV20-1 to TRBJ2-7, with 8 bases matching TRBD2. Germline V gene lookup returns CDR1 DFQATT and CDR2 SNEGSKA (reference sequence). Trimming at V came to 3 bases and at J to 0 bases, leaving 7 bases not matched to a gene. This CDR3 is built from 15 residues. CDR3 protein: CSASGRDVLSYEQYF. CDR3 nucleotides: TGCAGTGCTAGCGGGAGGGACGTCCTCTCCTACGAGCAGTACTTC.

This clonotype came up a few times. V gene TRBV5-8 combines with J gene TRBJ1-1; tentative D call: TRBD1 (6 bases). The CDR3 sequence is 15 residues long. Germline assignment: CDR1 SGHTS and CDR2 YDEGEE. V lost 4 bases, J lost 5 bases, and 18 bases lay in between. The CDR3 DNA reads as TGTGCCAGCAGCCTAATACAGGGTGTGTGGACTGAAGCTTTCTTT. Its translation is CASSLIQGVWTEAFF.

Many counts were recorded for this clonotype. CDR3 nucleotides: TGTGCCAGCAGTCCGCGGTGGGACATACTTGGGTCTGAAGCTTTCTTT. This encodes CASSPRWDILGSEAFF. This sequence joins TRBV28 and TRBJ1-1, with D possibly being TRBD1 (6 bases). CDR1 and CDR2 (germline): MDHEN, SYDVKM. Trimming took 5 bases from V and 6 from J, leaving 22 bases between them. The CDR3 runs 16 residues.

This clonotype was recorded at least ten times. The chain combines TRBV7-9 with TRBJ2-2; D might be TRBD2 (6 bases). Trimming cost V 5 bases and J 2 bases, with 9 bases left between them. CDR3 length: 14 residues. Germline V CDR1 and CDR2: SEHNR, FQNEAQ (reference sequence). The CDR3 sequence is CASSPGTNTGELFF. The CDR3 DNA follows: TGTGCCAGCAGCCCCGGGACTAACACCGGGGAGCTGTTTTTT.

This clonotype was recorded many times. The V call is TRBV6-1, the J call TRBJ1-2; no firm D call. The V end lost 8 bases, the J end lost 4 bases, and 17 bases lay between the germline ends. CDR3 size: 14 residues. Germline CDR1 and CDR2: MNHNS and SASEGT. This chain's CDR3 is CASLPSYSGYGYTF. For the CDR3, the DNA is TGTGCCAGCCTCCCCAGTTACTCGGGCTATGGCTACACCTTC.

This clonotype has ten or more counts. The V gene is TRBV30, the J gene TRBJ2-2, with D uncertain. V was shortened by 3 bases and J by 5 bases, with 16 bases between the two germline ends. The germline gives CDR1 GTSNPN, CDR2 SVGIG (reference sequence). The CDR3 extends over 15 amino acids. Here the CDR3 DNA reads TGTGCCTGGAGGGGCCGGTTGACTGAGACCGGGGAGCTGTTTTTT. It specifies CAWRGRLTETGELFF.

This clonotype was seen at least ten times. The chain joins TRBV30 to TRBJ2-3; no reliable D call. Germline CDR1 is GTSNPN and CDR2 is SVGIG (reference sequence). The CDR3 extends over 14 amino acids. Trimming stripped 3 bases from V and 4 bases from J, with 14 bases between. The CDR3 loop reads CAWRKLVISDTQYF. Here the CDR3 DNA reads TGTGCCTGGAGAAAGCTAGTTATTTCAGATACGCAGTATTTT.

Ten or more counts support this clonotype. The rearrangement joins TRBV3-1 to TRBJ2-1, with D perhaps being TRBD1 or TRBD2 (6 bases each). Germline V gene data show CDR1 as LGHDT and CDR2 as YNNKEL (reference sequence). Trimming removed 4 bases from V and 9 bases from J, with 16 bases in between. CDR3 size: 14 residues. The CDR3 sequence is CASSLWGAPSEQFF. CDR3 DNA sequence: TGTGCCAGCAGCCTGTGGGGGGCCCCCAGTGAGCAGTTCTTC.

Here the CDR3 DNA reads TGTGCCAGTAGTTGGACAGGGCCGATACCCTCCCCTGGGCAAGAGACCCAGTACTTC. Its translation: CASSWTGPIPSPGQETQYF. The V gene is TRBV19, the J gene TRBJ2-5, with 8 positions matching TRBD1. The CDR3 consists of 19 residues. J was trimmed by 2 bases and V by 5 bases; bases with no gene match: 19. Per germline, CDR1 LNHDA and CDR2 SQIVND (reference sequence).

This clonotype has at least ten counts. The CDR3 DNA reads TGTGCCAGCAGTTCATCGGGGGGAGGACCTAATGAAAAACTGTTTTTT. As protein: CASSSSGGGPNEKLFF. The chain combines TRBV12-3 or TRBV12-4 with TRBJ1-4, with D tentatively TRBD1 (5 bases). Trimming left V 4 bases short and J 3 bases short, with 15 bases between. The CDR3 sequence is 16 residues long.

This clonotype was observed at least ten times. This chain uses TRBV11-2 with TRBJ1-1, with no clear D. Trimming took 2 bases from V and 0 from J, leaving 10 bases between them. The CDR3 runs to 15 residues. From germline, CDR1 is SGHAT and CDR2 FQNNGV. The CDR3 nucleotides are TGTGCCAGCAGCTTAAGGGAAGGGCTGAACACTGAAGCTTTCTTT. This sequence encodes CASSLREGLNTEAFF. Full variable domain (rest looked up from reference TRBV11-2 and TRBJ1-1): EAGVAQSPRYKIIEKRQSVAFWCNPISGHATLYWYQQILGQGPKLLIQFQNNGVVDDSQLPKDRFSAERLKGVDSTLKIQPAKLEDSAVYLCASSLREGLNTEAFFGQGTRLTVV.

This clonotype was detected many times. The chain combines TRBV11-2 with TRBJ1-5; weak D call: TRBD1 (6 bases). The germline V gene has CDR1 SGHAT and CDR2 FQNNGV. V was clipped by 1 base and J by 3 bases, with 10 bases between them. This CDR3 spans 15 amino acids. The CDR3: CASSLAGGPNQPQHF. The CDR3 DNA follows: TGTGCCAGCAGCTTAGCGGGGGGCCCCAATCAGCCCCAGCATTTT.